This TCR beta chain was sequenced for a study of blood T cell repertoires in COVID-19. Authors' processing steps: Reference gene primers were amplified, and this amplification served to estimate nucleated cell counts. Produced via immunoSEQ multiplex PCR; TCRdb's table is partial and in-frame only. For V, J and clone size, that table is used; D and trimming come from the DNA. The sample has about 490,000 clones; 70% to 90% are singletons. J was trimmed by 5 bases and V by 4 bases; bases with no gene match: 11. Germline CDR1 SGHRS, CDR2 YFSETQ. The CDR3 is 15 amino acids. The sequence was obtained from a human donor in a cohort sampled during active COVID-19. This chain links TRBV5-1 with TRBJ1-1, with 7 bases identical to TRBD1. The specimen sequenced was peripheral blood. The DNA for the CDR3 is TGCGCCAGCAGCGAGGCACAGGGGCTCGGAACTGAAGCTTTCTTT. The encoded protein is CASSEAQGLGTEAFF.